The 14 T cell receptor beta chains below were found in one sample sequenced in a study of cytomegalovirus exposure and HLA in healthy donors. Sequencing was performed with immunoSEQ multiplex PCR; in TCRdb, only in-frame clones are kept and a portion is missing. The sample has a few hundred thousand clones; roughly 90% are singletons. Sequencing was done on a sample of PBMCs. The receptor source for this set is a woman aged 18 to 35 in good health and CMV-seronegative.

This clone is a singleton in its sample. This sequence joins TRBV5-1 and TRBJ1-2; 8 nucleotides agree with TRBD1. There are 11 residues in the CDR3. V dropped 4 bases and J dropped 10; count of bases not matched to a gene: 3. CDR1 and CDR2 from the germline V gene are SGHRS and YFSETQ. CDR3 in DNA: TGCGCCAGCAGCCCGGACAGGGACTACACCTTC. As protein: CASSPDRDYTF.

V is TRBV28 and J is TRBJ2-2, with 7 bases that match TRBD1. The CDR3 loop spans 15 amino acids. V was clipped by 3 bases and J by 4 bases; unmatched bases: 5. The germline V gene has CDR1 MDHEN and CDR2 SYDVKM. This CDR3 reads CASSFEGAVTGELFF. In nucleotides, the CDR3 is TGTGCCAGCAGTTTTGAGGGGGCCGTCACCGGGGAGCTGTTTTTT.

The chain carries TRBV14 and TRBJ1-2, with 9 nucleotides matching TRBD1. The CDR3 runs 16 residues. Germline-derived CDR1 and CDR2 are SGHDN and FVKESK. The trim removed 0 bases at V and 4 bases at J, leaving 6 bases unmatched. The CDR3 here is CASSQDRTGGGYGYTF. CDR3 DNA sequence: TGTGCCAGCAGCCAAGATCGAACAGGGGGCGGCTATGGCTACACCTTC.

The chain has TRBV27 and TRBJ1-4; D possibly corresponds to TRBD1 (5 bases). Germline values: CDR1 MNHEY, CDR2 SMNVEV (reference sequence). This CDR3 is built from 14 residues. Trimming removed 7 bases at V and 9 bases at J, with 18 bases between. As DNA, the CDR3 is TGTGCCAGCATGCCTGACAGCGTAATGAAAAAACTGTTTTTT. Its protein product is CASMPDSVMKKLFF.

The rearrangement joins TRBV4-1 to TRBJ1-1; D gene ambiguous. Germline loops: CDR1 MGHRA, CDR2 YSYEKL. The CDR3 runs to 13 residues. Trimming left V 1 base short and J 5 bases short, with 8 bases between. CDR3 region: CASSQGRRTEAFF. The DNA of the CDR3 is TGCGCCAGCAGCCAAGGGAGAAGGACTGAAGCTTTCTTT.

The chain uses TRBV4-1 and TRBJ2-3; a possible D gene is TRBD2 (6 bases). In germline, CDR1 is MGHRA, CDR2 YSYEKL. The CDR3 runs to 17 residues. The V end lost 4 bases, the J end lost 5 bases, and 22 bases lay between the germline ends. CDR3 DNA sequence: TGCGCCAGCAGCCGAGTCGGGGGTAGCTATGTCGTAGATACGCAGTATTTT. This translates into CASSRVGGSYVVDTQYF.

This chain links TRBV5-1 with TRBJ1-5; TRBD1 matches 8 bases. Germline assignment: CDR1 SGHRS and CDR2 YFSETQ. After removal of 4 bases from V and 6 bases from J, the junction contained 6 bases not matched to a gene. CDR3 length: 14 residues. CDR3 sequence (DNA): TGCGCCAGCAGCCAGACAGGGGAGAGTCAGCCCCAGCATTTT. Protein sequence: CASSQTGESQPQHF.

This chain's CDR3 is CASSLQTSLNQPQHF. The DNA of the CDR3 is TGTGCCAGCAGCCTTCAGACAAGCCTGAATCAGCCCCAGCATTTT. The rearrangement links TRBV6-5 to TRBJ1-5; D unresolved. CDR3 size: 15 residues. CDR1 and CDR2 (germline): MNHEY, SVGAGI. V gave up 6 bases and J gave up 4 bases, with 16 bases separating them.

CDR3 protein: CASSFPRTSGGRGYNEQFF. Written as DNA, the CDR3 is TGTGCCAGCAGTTTTCCTCGGACTAGCGGGGGAAGGGGATACAATGAGCAGTTCTTC. The genes are TRBV28 and TRBJ2-1; TRBD2 matches at 13 bases. The CDR3 has 19 amino acids. Germline CDR1 is MDHEN and CDR2 is SYDVKM. V lost 3 bases to trimming and J lost 4 bases; unmatched junction nucleotides: 12.

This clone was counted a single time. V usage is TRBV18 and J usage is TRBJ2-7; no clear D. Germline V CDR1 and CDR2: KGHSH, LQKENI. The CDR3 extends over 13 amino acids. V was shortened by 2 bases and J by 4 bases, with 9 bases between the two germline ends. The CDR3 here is CASSPTSDYEQYV. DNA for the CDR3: TGTGCCAGCTCACCAACCAGCGATTACGAGCAGTACGTC.

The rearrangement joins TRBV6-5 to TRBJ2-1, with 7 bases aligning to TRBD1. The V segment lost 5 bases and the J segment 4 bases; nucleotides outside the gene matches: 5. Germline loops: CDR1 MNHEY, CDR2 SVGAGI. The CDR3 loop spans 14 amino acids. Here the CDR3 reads CASSQVQGYNEQFF. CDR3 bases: TGTGCCAGCAGTCAAGTACAGGGGTACAATGAGCAGTTCTTC.

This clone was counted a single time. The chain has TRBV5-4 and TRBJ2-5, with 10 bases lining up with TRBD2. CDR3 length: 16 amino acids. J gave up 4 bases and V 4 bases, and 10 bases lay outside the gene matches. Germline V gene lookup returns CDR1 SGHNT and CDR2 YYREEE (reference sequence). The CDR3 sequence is CASSHPGLAWRETQYF. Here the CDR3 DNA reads TGTGCCAGCAGCCACCCGGGACTAGCGTGGAGAGAGACCCAGTACTTC.

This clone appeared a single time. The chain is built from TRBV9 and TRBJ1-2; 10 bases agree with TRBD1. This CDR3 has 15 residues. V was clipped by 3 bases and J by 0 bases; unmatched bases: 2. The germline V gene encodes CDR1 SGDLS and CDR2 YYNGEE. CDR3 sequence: CASSGGTGANYGYTF. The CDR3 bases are TGTGCCAGCAGCGGGGGGACAGGGGCTAACTATGGCTACACCTTC.

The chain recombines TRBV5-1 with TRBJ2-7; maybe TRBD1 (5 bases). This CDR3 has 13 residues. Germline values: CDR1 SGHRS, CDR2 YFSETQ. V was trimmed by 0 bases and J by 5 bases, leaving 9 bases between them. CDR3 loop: CASSLAQGHEQYV. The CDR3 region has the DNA TGCGCCAGCAGCTTGGCGCAGGGCCACGAGCAGTACGTC.